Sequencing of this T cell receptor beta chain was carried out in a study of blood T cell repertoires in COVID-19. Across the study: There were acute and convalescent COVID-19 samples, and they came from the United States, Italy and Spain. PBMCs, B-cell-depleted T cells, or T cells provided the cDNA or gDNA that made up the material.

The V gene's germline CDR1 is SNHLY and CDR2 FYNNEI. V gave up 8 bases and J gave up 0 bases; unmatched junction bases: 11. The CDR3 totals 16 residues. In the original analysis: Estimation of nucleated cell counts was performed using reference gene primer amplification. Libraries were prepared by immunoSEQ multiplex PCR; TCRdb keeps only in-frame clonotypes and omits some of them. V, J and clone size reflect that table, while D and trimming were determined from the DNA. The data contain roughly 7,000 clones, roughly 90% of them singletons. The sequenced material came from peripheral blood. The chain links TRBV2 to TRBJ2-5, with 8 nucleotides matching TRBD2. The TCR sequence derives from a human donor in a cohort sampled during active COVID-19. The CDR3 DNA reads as TGTGCCAGCTTATTCGGACTAGCCATGTACCAAGAGACCCAGTACTTC. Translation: CASLFGLAMYQETQYF.